The 5 T cell receptor beta chains below were found in one sample sequenced in a study of T-cell memory formation after mild COVID-19. TCRdb re-derived calls from the 5' RACE reads in MiXCR, one entry per CDR3 protein. This table has under 300,000 distinct CDR3 sequences, 16% appearing once. Sequencing was performed on PBMCs or a T cell subset sorted from them (not recorded which). These receptors came from a man between 18 and 35 years old who had mild COVID-19 (a few samples of this study predate the infection). Cell type and time point are not known.

The table lists this clonotype with many counts. The rearrangement joins TRBV7-9 to TRBJ2-7; D could derive from TRBD1 or TRBD2 (5 bases each). The germline V and J ends were trimmed by 3 bases and 6 bases, with 9 bases remaining between them. CDR1 and CDR2 from the germline V gene are SEHNR and FQNEAQ (reference sequence). This CDR3 spans 12 amino acids. The CDR3 reads CASSFEGREQYF. The CDR3 coding sequence is TGTGCCAGCAGCTTTGAGGGGCGCGAGCAGTACTTC.

The chain recombines TRBV7-9 with TRBJ1-1; 7 positions match TRBD1. The V and J ends lost 3 bases and 4 bases, in that order; junction bases with no gene match: 8. The CDR3 is 15 residues long. Germline lookup yields CDR1 SEHNR and CDR2 FQNEAQ (reference sequence). This CDR3 reads CASSLVRGGGTEAFF. CDR3 bases: TGTGCCAGCAGCTTGGTCAGGGGGGGTGGCACTGAAGCTTTCTTT.

The chain links TRBV30 to TRBJ2-3; TRBD2 agrees at 7 bases. This CDR3 spans 15 amino acids. The germline CDR1 and CDR2 sequences are GTSNPN and SVGIG (reference sequence). V was clipped by 1 base and J by 6 bases; unmatched bases: 10. The CDR3 here is CAWSARGDRGDTQYF. As DNA, the CDR3 is TGTGCCTGGAGTGCCCGGGGGGACCGGGGGGATACGCAGTATTTT.

This clonotype was counted between two and nine times. The CDR3: CSAGTGGHQPQHF. CDR3 nucleotides: TGCAGTGCTGGGACAGGGGGCCATCAGCCCCAGCATTTT. The chain is built from TRBV20-1 and TRBJ1-5; 12 nucleotides match TRBD1. CDR3 size: 13 residues. CDR1 and CDR2 from the germline V gene are DFQATT and SNEGSKA (reference sequence). The V segment lost 5 bases and the J segment 5 bases; nucleotides outside the gene matches: 1.

Concerning this clonotype: Germline and junction disagree at one end, which may indicate a read error. V gene TRBV4-3 combines with J gene TRBJ1-1; 8 nucleotides agree with TRBD1. This CDR3 spans 14 amino acids. Looked up from germline, CDR1 is LGHNA and CDR2 is YSLEER. Here the CDR3 DNA reads TGCGCCAGCAGCTTTCAACAGGGGGGGAGTGAAGCTTTATTT. It codes for CASSFQQGGSEALF.